This TCR beta chain was recorded in a study of early T cells in non-severe SARS-CoV-2 infection. Study background: The authors sequenced bulk RNA from unsorted whole blood, leaving chains unpaired.

Researchers attached unique molecular identifiers to individual cDNA molecules. Each CDR3 protein is one row after TCRdb ran MiXCR on the 5' RACE reads. Of about 59,000 distinct CDR3 sequences in the sample, about 12% were seen once. Germline loops: CDR1 MNHEY, CDR2 SMNVEV (reference sequence). V was cut by 4 bases and J by 2 bases, with 16 bases left in between. This CDR3 spans 16 amino acids. The study, taken as a whole, reports: In VDJdb matching, anti-spike CD8 responses were favored while private and CD4 specificities went missing.

With respect to this clonotype: What it binds is not known.

V is TRBV27 and J is TRBJ2-3; D remains ambiguous. The source is an adult who was a healthcare worker with PCR-confirmed SARS-CoV-2 infection or an uninfected control (not recorded which). The specimen was whole blood, collected at baseline. For the CDR3, the DNA is TGTGCCAGCAGTTCCCCCGGGTCCTTACTCACAGATACGCAGTATTTT. Amino acids: CASSSPGSLLTDTQYF.